Detailed here is one T cell receptor beta chain. Germline CDR1 is SGHRS and CDR2 is YFSETQ. V dropped 4 bases and J dropped 5; count of bases not matched to a gene: 6. There are 15 residues in the CDR3. This sample was included in a study of blood T cell repertoires in COVID-19. Overall study: Samples representing acute and convalescent COVID-19 were sourced from the United States, Italy and Spain. Sources were T cells, B-cell-depleted T cells, or PBMCs; the material itself was cDNA or gDNA.

Assay: immunoSEQ multiplex PCR; the TCRdb copy retains only in-frame clones and omits some. The profile covers under 200,000 clones, with roughly 70% appearing a single time and 2.5% to 3.5% taken by the ten largest. The specimen sequenced was peripheral blood. The TCR sequence derives from a woman of 80 years or more with acute or convalescent COVID-19. The chain combines TRBV5-1 with TRBJ2-5; 12 bases match TRBD2. The CDR3 sequence: CASSPSGRAEETQYF. The CDR3 region has the DNA TGCGCCAGCAGCCCTAGCGGGAGGGCCGAGGAGACCCAGTACTTC. Full variable domain (remainder filled in from reference TRBV5-1 and TRBJ2-5): KAGVTQTPRYLIKTRGQQVTLSCSPISGHRSVSWYQQTPGQGLQFLFEYFSETQRNKGNFPGRFSGRQFSNSRSEMNVSTLELGDSALYLCASSPSGRAEETQYFGPGTRLLVL.